A selection of T cell receptor beta chains follows, all from one sample in a study of patients and donors after allogeneic stem cell transplantation. In TCRdb, the RT-PCR reads were re-called with MiXCR into one record per CDR3 protein. Of about 150,000 distinct CDR3 sequences listed, roughly 35% were seen once; the top ten hold approximately 50%. Sequences were obtained from blood, either unsorted or a sorted T cell fraction (not recorded which). The receptors here all came from a human donor who was either an allogeneic HSCT recipient or a stem cell or donor lymphocyte infusion donor (not recorded which). It is not recorded whose cells these are; they may come from a transplant donor. Each CDR3 is given with its conserved first and last residue. Fields, in order: V gene, D gene, J gene, clone size, CDR3 DNA, CDR3 protein. A D gene is named only where the DNA matches it firmly. Some rows have no size entry. The others give once, few or many, or a class for an expanded clone.

V gene: TRBV29-1
D gene: NA
J gene: TRBJ2-3
clone size: NA
CDR3 DNA: TGCAGCGTTGGAGATACGCAGTATTTT
CDR3 protein: CSVGDTQYF

V gene: TRBV20-1
D gene: TRBD1
J gene: TRBJ1-5
clone size: NA
CDR3 DNA: TGCAGTGCTCGGACAGGGTTTTCCAGTCAGCCCCAGCATTTT
CDR3 protein: CSARTGFSSQPQHF

V gene: TRBV28
D gene: TRBD1
J gene: TRBJ2-5
clone size: NA
CDR3 DNA: TGTGCCAGCAGTTGTCAAGGGACAGGGGAAGAGACCCAGTACTTC
CDR3 protein: CASSCQGTGEETQYF

V gene: TRBV7-9
D gene: NA
J gene: TRBJ1-3
clone size: NA
CDR3 DNA: TGTGCCAGCAGCTTGGGCCCGGGACACCTCTCTGGAAACACCATATATTTT
CDR3 protein: CASSLGPGHLSGNTIYF

V gene: TRBV6-5
D gene: TRBD1
J gene: TRBJ1-1
clone size: few
CDR3 DNA: TGTGCCAGCAGTTACAGACAGGGAACTGAAGCTTTCTTT
CDR3 protein: CASSYRQGTEAFF

V gene: TRBV7-8
D gene: TRBD1
J gene: TRBJ1-2
clone size: NA
CDR3 DNA: TGTGCCAGCAGCTCAGTCCGGGACAGAGTCTATGGCTACACCTTC
CDR3 protein: CASSSVRDRVYGYTF

V gene: TRBV7-7
D gene: NA
J gene: TRBJ1-1
clone size: few
CDR3 DNA: TGTGCTAGCAGCACAAAGAACACTGAAGCTTTCTTT
CDR3 protein: CASSTKNTEAFF

V gene: TRBV20-1
D gene: NA
J gene: TRBJ1-1
clone size: NA
CDR3 DNA: TGCAGTGCTAGGCCAGGTCTTCCCAACACTGAAGCTTTCTTT
CDR3 protein: CSARPGLPNTEAFF

V gene: TRBV19
D gene: TRBD1
J gene: TRBJ1-5
clone size: few
CDR3 DNA: TGTGCCAGTAGTGGTGACAGGGGTTATCAGCCCCAGCATTTT
CDR3 protein: CASSGDRGYQPQHF

V gene: TRBV5-1
D gene: TRBD1
J gene: TRBJ1-2
clone size: NA
CDR3 DNA: TGCGCCAGCAGCTTGGGGCAGGGGGCCCTTAACTATGGCTACACCTTC
CDR3 protein: CASSLGQGALNYGYTF

V gene: TRBV9
D gene: TRBD1
J gene: TRBJ1-2
clone size: NA
CDR3 DNA: TGTGCCAGCAGCGGTGGACAGGGGGCATCCCCGTACTATGGCTACACCTTC
CDR3 protein: CASSGGQGASPYYGYTF

V gene: TRBV5-1
D gene: NA
J gene: TRBJ1-1
clone size: once
CDR3 DNA: TGCGCCAGCAGCTTGTTGGGCGGGCCAGAGAACACTGAAGCTTTCTTT
CDR3 protein: CASSLLGGPENTEAFF

V gene: TRBV6-5
D gene: NA
J gene: TRBJ1-5
clone size: few
CDR3 DNA: TGTGCCAGCAGTTATGGGACCGGGCAGCCCCAGCATTTT
CDR3 protein: CASSYGTGQPQHF

V gene: TRBV28
D gene: NA
J gene: TRBJ1-4
clone size: NA
CDR3 DNA: TGTGCCAGCAGTTCCGGACGCGAAAAACTGTTTTTT
CDR3 protein: CASSSGREKLFF

V gene: TRBV28
D gene: TRBD2
J gene: TRBJ2-5
clone size: few
CDR3 DNA: TGTGCCAGCAGGGGACTAGAAGAGACCCAGTACTTC
CDR3 protein: CASRGLEETQYF

V gene: TRBV5-1
D gene: NA
J gene: TRBJ2-7
clone size: NA
CDR3 DNA: TGCGCCAGCAGCTTGGTAGGGAGCTACGAGCAGTACTTC
CDR3 protein: CASSLVGSYEQYF

V gene: TRBV27
D gene: NA
J gene: TRBJ1-3
clone size: NA
CDR3 DNA: TGTGCCAGCAGTTTAAGGGGACCTGGAAACACCATATATTTT
CDR3 protein: CASSLRGPGNTIYF

V gene: TRBV20-1
D gene: TRBD1
J gene: TRBJ2-7
clone size: NA
CDR3 DNA: TGCAGTGCCGCCCAACCCCGGGACAGGGGATTCTACGAGCAGTACTTC
CDR3 protein: CSAAQPRDRGFYEQYF

V gene: TRBV29-1
D gene: NA
J gene: TRBJ1-1
clone size: many
CDR3 DNA: TGCAGCGTCTCCATTGACAGCCTGAACACTGAAGCTTTCTTT
CDR3 protein: CSVSIDSLNTEAFF

V gene: TRBV20-1
D gene: NA
J gene: TRBJ1-1
clone size: few
CDR3 DNA: TGCAGTGCTTGCGACAGAGAGAACACTGAAGCTTTCTTT
CDR3 protein: CSACDRENTEAFF

V gene: TRBV12-3/TRBV12-4
D gene: TRBD1
J gene: TRBJ1-5
clone size: many
CDR3 DNA: TGTGCCAGCAGCACAGGGGCCAATCAGCCCCAGCATTTT
CDR3 protein: CASSTGANQPQHF

V gene: TRBV4-3
D gene: NA
J gene: TRBJ1-6
clone size: NA
CDR3 DNA: TGCGCCAGCAGCCGAGATTTGCGCACGGCCGGGGGACCCCTCCACTTT
CDR3 protein: CASSRDLRTAGGPLHF

V gene: TRBV12-3/TRBV12-4
D gene: NA
J gene: TRBJ1-1
clone size: many
CDR3 DNA: TGTGCCAGCAGTTTAGGGGGGCTTTGGAGGTCTGAAGCTTTCTTT
CDR3 protein: CASSLGGLWRSEAFF

V gene: TRBV6-6
D gene: NA
J gene: TRBJ1-6
clone size: NA
CDR3 DNA: TGTGCCAGCATCCGAGCCTCCCAGGGTAATTCACCCCTCCACTTT
CDR3 protein: CASIRASQGNSPLHF

V gene: TRBV3-1
D gene: NA
J gene: TRBJ1-6
clone size: NA
CDR3 DNA: TGTGCCAGCAGCCAAGGACAGGAGTTCCAATTGCCCCTCCACTTT
CDR3 protein: CASSQGQEFQLPLHF

V gene: TRBV12-3/TRBV12-4
D gene: TRBD1
J gene: TRBJ1-6
clone size: few
CDR3 DNA: TGTGCCAGCAGTTTGACAGGGAAATCACCCCTCCACTTT
CDR3 protein: CASSLTGKSPLHF

V gene: TRBV7-2
D gene: NA
J gene: TRBJ1-2
clone size: once
CDR3 DNA: TGTGCCAGCAGCTCGGATGGCTACACCTTC
CDR3 protein: CASSSDGYTF

V gene: TRBV4-3
D gene: NA
J gene: TRBJ2-7
clone size: NA
CDR3 DNA: TGCGCCAGCAGCCAAGATTCGGGGCGGGGCAAGCAGTACTTC
CDR3 protein: CASSQDSGRGKQYF

V gene: TRBV20-1
D gene: TRBD1
J gene: TRBJ1-2
clone size: NA
CDR3 DNA: TGCAGTGCTAAAACAGGGGGCGATGGCTACACCTTC
CDR3 protein: CSAKTGGDGYTF

V gene: TRBV18
D gene: NA
J gene: TRBJ1-1
clone size: NA
CDR3 DNA: TGTGCCAGCTCACCCTCGGAGGGGGAGAACACTGAAGCTTTCTTT
CDR3 protein: CASSPSEGENTEAFF

V gene: TRBV29-1
D gene: TRBD2
J gene: TRBJ2-4
clone size: NA
CDR3 DNA: TGCAGCGTTGACGGGCTAGCGGGGAAAAACATTCAGTACTTC
CDR3 protein: CSVDGLAGKNIQYF

V gene: TRBV7-2
D gene: NA
J gene: TRBJ1-1
clone size: NA
CDR3 DNA: TGTGCCAGCAGCCATAAACAGGGATTAGGCACTGAAGCTTTCTTT
CDR3 protein: CASSHKQGLGTEAFF

V gene: TRBV12-3/TRBV12-4
D gene: NA
J gene: TRBJ1-4
clone size: few
CDR3 DNA: TGTGCCAGCAGTACCAGGGAAAGGGAAAAACTGTTTTTT
CDR3 protein: CASSTREREKLFF